Sequencing of this T cell receptor (beta chain) was carried out in a study of memory CD4+ T cells and cytomegalovirus serostatus. This clone occurred a few times. The sort gate was single viable CD3+CD4+CD8-CD45RO+ cells for memory CD4+ T cells. The V end was cut by 3 bases, the J end by 0 bases, with 21 bases between. The CDR3 spans 18 residues. Germline V lookup: CDR1 GTSNPN, CDR2 SVGIG (reference sequence). Libraries were prepared by immunoSEQ multiplex PCR; TCRdb keeps only in-frame clonotypes and omits some of them. The table shows around 50,000 clones, with around 78% occurring only once. Sequencing was done on a sample of memory CD4+ T cells from blood. This receptor was identified in an adult in good health and CMV-seronegative. The chain employs TRBV30 and TRBJ1-3, with D possibly matching TRBD1 (6 bases). CDR3 sequence (DNA): TGTGCCTGGAGGACGGCCCTTCGACAGGTCCTCTCTGGAAACACCATATATTTT. Translated: CAWRTALRQVLSGNTIYF.